These T cell receptor beta chains were read from a single sample in a study of vaccination effects on CD4 cells after COVID-19. Measured with immunoSEQ multiplex PCR; TCRdb has only the in-frame clones, and not every one. The sample lists about 21,000 clones; around 70% were seen once. For these TCRs, the target antigens are not known. The specimen was CD4+ T cells from PBMCs cultured with HCoV-NL63 spike peptides, collected before COVID-19 vaccination. The receptor source for this set is a human donor who received a COVID-19 vaccine. CDR3s include the opening cysteine and the closing phenylalanine or tryptophan. D genes are given only for firm matches. The listing skips clone size in some rows; elsewhere it reads once, few, many or a size class.

j_gene	v_gene	d_gene	abundance	len	CDR3aa	CDR3nt
TRBJ1-3	TRBV5-6	TRBD1	.	17	CASSVRTGGPSGNTIYF	TGTGCCAGCAGCGTGCGGACAGGGGGCCCTTCTGGAAACACCATATATTTT
TRBJ1-1	TRBV5-6	.	.	12	CASSLRTDRAFF	TGTGCCAGCAGTCTGAGGACCGACCGGGCTTTCTTT
TRBJ2-7	TRBV5-6	TRBD1	.	16	CASSLAIGTGRSEQYF	TGTGCCAGCAGCCTTGCAATTGGGACAGGGAGGAGCGAGCAGTACTTC
TRBJ1-6	TRBV30	.	.	14	CAWSPVLDNSPLHF	TGTGCCTGGAGTCCCGTACTAGATAATTCACCCCTCCACTTT
TRBJ1-1	TRBV5-6	.	.	13	CASSPGQPGVAFF	TGTGCCAGCAGCCCAGGACAGCCCGGAGTAGCTTTCTTT
TRBJ1-4	TRBV27	TRBD1	.	13	CASSTGQGVKLFF	TGTGCCAGCAGCACTGGACAGGGGGTAAAACTGTTTTTT
TRBJ2-7	TRBV27	.	once	13	CASSSSGGNEQYF	TGTGCCAGCAGTTCGTCAGGGGGGAACGAGCAGTACTTC
TRBJ2-5	TRBV15	.	.	17	CATSRGLSAGNGETQYF	TGTGCCACCAGCAGAGGTTTGTCCGCCGGTAATGGAGAGACCCAGTACTTC
TRBJ2-1	TRBV28	.	.	17	CASSFSPSFGRLRGQFF	TGTGCCAGCAGTTTCTCCCCCTCTTTTGGTCGGCTAAGGGGGCAGTTCTTC
TRBJ1-2	TRBV28	.	.	14	CASSLFAGKGGYTF	TGTGCCAGCAGTTTATTCGCCGGGAAAGGTGGCTACACCTTC
TRBJ2-3	TRBV6-5	.	.	16	CASSYSKIQGTDTQYF	TGTGCCAGCAGTTACTCGAAAATACAGGGCACAGATACGCAGTATTTT
TRBJ2-1	TRBV3-1/TRBV3-2	TRBD2	.	16	CASSQGTGLAGREQFF	TGTGCCAGCAGCCAAGGGACGGGACTAGCGGGCCGGGAGCAGTTCTTC
TRBJ1-2	TRBV5-5	.	.	14	CASSYGSGNYGYTF	TGTGCCAGCAGCTACGGGTCAGGAAACTATGGCTACACCTTC
TRBJ2-7	TRBV5-4	TRBD2	.	17	CASSLGVSGTSYGEQYF	TGTGCCAGCAGCTTGGGTGTGTCTGGGACTAGTTACGGCGAGCAGTACTTC
TRBJ2-2	TRBV7-9	TRBD2	.	18	CASSLSRSGGRLTGELFF	TGTGCCAGCAGCTTAAGTCGGTCGGGGGGGCGTCTCACCGGGGAGCTGTTTTTT
TRBJ2-3	TRBV30	.	.	15	CAWRDQGSGTDTQYF	TGTGCCTGGAGGGATCAGGGGTCCGGAACAGATACGCAGTATTTT
TRBJ2-2	TRBV19	TRBD1	.	15	CASSLTGGNTGELFF	TGTGCCAGTAGCTTGACAGGGGGCAACACCGGGGAGCTGTTTTTT
TRBJ2-7	TRBV3-1/TRBV3-2	.	.	14	CASSQDYQAYEQYF	TGTGCCAGCAGCCAAGACTATCAAGCCTACGAGCAGTACTTC
TRBJ1-4	TRBV5-1	TRBD1	.	14	CASSEQGVNEKLFF	TGCGCCAGCTCCGAGCAGGGGGTAAACGAAAAACTGTTTTTT
TRBJ1-2	TRBV25-1	.	.	13	CASSEGSIYGYTF	TGTGCCAGCAGTGAGGGCAGTATATATGGCTACACCTTC
TRBJ1-1	TRBV6-6	.	.	12	CASSRLNTEAFF	TGTGCCAGCAGCCGACTCAACACTGAAGCTTTCTTT
TRBJ1-4	TRBV6-5	.	.	12	CASRGSPVGLFF	TGTGCCAGCAGAGGGTCCCCCGTTGGACTGTTTTTT
TRBJ2-1	TRBV7-2	TRBD2	.	17	CASSLRMTSGRGNEQFF	TGTGCCAGCAGTTTAAGAATGACTAGCGGGAGAGGCAATGAGCAGTTCTTC
TRBJ1-3	TRBV6-1	.	.	17	CASSEPVWLAGADTIYF	TGTGCCAGCAGTGAACCCGTTTGGTTAGCAGGGGCGGACACCATATATTTT
TRBJ1-1	TRBV7-9	.	.	15	CASSLEFAASAEAFF	TGTGCCAGCAGCTTAGAGTTTGCAGCCTCGGCTGAAGCTTTCTTT
TRBJ2-3	TRBV5-8	TRBD1	.	16	CASSLGKGASTDTQYF	TGTGCCAGCAGCTTGGGGAAGGGGGCAAGCACAGATACGCAGTATTTT
TRBJ2-7	TRBV6-2/TRBV6-3	.	large	12	CASSSPPYEQYF	TGTGCCAGCAGTTCCCCTCCGTACGAGCAGTACTTC
TRBJ2-1	TRBV11-2	.	.	11	CASSLGPEQFF	TGTGCCAGCAGCCTCGGGCCAGAGCAGTTCTTC
TRBJ2-6	TRBV5-6	.	.	15	CASTFQSSGANVLTF	TGTGCCAGCACCTTTCAGTCCTCTGGGGCCAACGTCCTGACTTTC
TRBJ2-3	TRBV28	TRBD1	.	16	CASSTGGAEMIDTQYF	TGTGCCAGCAGTACAGGGGGCGCAGAAATGATAGATACGCAGTATTTT
TRBJ2-5	TRBV15	.	.	13	CATGGGAQETQYF	TGTGCCACCGGAGGGGGTGCGCAAGAGACCCAGTACTTC
TRBJ1-1	TRBV27	.	.	13	CASSLREDTEAFF	TGTGCCAGCAGTTTAAGAGAGGACACTGAAGCTTTCTTT
TRBJ1-1	TRBV11-3	.	.	12	CASSLGPSEAFF	TGTGCCAGCAGCTTAGGGCCATCTGAAGCTTTCTTT
TRBJ1-1	TRBV3-1/TRBV3-2	TRBD1	.	17	CASSQDPGQGWNTEAFF	TGTGCCAGCAGCCAAGACCCTGGACAGGGGTGGAACACTGAAGCTTTCTTT
TRBJ2-2	TRBV9	.	.	13	CASSATSPGELFF	TGTGCCAGCAGCGCAACTAGCCCCGGGGAGCTGTTTTTT
TRBJ1-1	TRBV4-3	.	.	20	CASSQDFGAGRVGLDTEAFF	TGCGCCAGCAGCCAAGATTTTGGTGCGGGGAGAGTCGGATTGGACACTGAAGCTTTCTTT
TRBJ2-2	TRBV7-9	.	few	13	CASSLRNTGELFF	TGTGCCAGCAGCTTACGGAACACCGGGGAGCTGTTTTTT
TRBJ2-7	TRBV19	.	few	14	CASSIMEGSGEQYF	TGTGCCAGTAGTATCATGGAGGGGTCAGGCGAGCAGTACTTC
TRBJ2-2	TRBV18	.	.	16	CASSPRWDPDTGELFF	TGTGCCAGCTCACCACGTTGGGACCCCGACACCGGGGAGCTGTTTTTT
TRBJ1-4	TRBV7-2	TRBD1	.	14	CASSLTGGIEKLFF	TGTGCCAGCAGCTTAACAGGGGGCATTGAAAAACTGTTTTTT
TRBJ2-7	TRBV2	.	once	14	CASSGLGPAGEQYF	TGTGCCAGCAGTGGGCTAGGGCCGGCGGGGGAGCAGTACTTC
TRBJ2-3	TRBV5-4	TRBD2	.	18	CASSLEISGRRRTDTQYF	TGTGCCAGCAGCTTGGAGATTAGCGGGAGACGGCGCACAGATACGCAGTATTTT
TRBJ2-4	TRBV27	.	.	15	CASSSTVPSKNIQYF	TGTGCCAGCAGTTCAACAGTTCCTAGCAAAAACATTCAGTACTTC
TRBJ1-1	TRBV18	.	.	13	CASSPPGGPVVFF	TGTGCCAGCTCACCACCGGGGGGCCCCGTGGTTTTCTTT
TRBJ2-1	TRBV7-9	.	once	13	CASRKTPYNEQFF	TGTGCCAGCAGGAAGACCCCTTACAATGAGCAGTTCTTC
TRBJ1-2	TRBV4-3	TRBD1	.	17	CASSQAPMGQGVDGYTF	TGCGCCAGCAGCCAAGCTCCTATGGGACAGGGCGTCGATGGCTACACCTTC
TRBJ1-1	TRBV7-2	.	once	13	CASSLRAAREAFF	TGTGCCAGCAGCTTACGGGCTGCTCGTGAAGCTTTCTTT
TRBJ2-5	TRBV18	.	.	13	CASSREVAETQYF	TGTGCCAGCTCGCGAGAGGTTGCAGAGACCCAGTACTTC
TRBJ2-1	TRBV7-9	.	.	14	CASSTHRSYNEQFF	TGTGCCAGCAGCACACATCGCTCCTACAATGAGCAGTTCTTC
TRBJ2-7	TRBV4-1	.	.	15	CASSQDPGRDYEQYF	TGCGCCAGCAGCCAAGATCCCGGCAGGGACTACGAGCAGTACTTC
TRBJ1-5	TRBV6-5	TRBD1	.	13	CASSGQQNQPQHF	TGTGCCAGCTCGGGACAGCAGAATCAGCCCCAGCATTTT
TRBJ1-4	TRBV4-2	.	once	15	CASSQDYTGATELFF	TGTGCCAGCAGCCAAGATTATACCGGGGCGACGGAACTGTTTTTT
TRBJ2-1	TRBV7-7	TRBD1	.	15	CASSEGQSSYNEQFF	TGTGCTAGCAGCGAGGGACAGAGCTCCTACAATGAGCAGTTCTTC
TRBJ1-3	TRBV5-4	.	.	14	CASSPDSSGNTIYF	TGTGCCAGCTCGCCGGACTCCTCTGGAAACACCATATATTTT
TRBJ1-6	TRBV7-2	.	.	15	CASSATGTRNSPLHF	TGTGCCAGCAGCGCCACCGGGACGAGAAATTCACCCCTCCACTTT